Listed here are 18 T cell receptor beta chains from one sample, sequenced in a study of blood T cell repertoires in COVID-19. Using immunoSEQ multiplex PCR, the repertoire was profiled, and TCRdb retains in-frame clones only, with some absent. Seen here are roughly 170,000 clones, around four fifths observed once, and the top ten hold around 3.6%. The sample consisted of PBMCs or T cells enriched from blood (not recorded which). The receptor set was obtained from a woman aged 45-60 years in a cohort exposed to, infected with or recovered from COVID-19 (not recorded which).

The CDR3 sequence: CASSQDGARVEKLFF. The CDR3 DNA reads TGCGCCAGCAGCCAAGATGGGGCCAGGGTTGAAAAACTGTTTTTT. The chain combines TRBV4-3 with TRBJ1-4; possible D gene TRBD1, 5 bases. V lost 0 bases and J lost 7, with 12 bases in between. This CDR3 contains 15 residues. CDR1 is LGHNA, CDR2 YSLEER, per germline.

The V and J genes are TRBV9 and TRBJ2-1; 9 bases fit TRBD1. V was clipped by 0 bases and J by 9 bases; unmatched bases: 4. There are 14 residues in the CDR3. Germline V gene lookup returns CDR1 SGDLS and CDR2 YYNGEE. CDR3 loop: CASSVVPDRGEQFF. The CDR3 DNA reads TGTGCCAGCAGCGTAGTCCCGGACAGGGGTGAGCAGTTCTTC.

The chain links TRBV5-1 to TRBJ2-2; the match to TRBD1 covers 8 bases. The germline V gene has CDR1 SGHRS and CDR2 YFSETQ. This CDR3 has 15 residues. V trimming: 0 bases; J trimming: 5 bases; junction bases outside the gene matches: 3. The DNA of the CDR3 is TGCGCCAGCAGCTTGGGCAGGGGGCGAACCGGGGAGCTGTTTTTT. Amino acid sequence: CASSLGRGRTGELFF.

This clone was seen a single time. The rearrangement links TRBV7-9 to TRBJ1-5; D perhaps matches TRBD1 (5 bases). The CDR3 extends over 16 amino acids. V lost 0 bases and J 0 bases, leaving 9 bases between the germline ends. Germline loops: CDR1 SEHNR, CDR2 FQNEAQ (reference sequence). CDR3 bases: TGTGCCAGCAGCTTAGCGGGAGGGGATAGCAATCAGCCCCAGCATTTT. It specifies CASSLAGGDSNQPQHF.

Here the CDR3 reads CASSTKTGGGTDTQYF. As DNA, the CDR3 is TGTGCCAGCAGCACCAAGACAGGGGGCGGGACAGATACGCAGTATTTT. V and J are TRBV7-2 and TRBJ2-3; 10 nucleotides agree with TRBD1. CDR3 length equals 16 residues. Losses at the gene ends were 5 bases for V and 3 bases for J; bases not matched to a gene: 8. The germline CDR1 and CDR2 sequences are SGHTA and FQGNSA. Combining the CDR3 with reference TRBV7-2 and TRBJ2-3 gives the whole variable domain GAGVSQSPSNKVTEKGKDVELRCDPISGHTALYWYRQSLGQGLEFLIYFQGNSAPDKSGLPSDRFSAERTGGSVSTLTIQRTQQEDSAVYLCASSTKTGGGTDTQYFGPGTRLTVL.

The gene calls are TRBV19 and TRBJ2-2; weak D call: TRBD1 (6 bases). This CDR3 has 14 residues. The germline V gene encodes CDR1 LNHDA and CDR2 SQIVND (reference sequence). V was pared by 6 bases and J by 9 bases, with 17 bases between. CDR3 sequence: CASSPTGSSRELFF. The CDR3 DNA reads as TGTGCCAGTAGCCCTACAGGGTCGAGCCGGGAGCTGTTTTTT. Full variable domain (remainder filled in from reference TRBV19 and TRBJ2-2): DGGITQSPKYLFRKEGQNVTLSCEQNLNHDAMYWYRQDPGQGLRLIYYSQIVNDFQKGDIAEGYSVSREKKESFPLTVTSAQKNPTAFYLCASSPTGSSRELFFGEGSRLTVL.

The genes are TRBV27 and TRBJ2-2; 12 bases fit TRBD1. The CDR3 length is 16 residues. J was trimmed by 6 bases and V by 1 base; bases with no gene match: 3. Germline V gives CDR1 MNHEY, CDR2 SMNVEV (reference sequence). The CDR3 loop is CASSLFGTGGSGELFF. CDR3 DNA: TGTGCCAGCAGTTTATTCGGGACAGGGGGCTCCGGGGAGCTGTTTTTT.

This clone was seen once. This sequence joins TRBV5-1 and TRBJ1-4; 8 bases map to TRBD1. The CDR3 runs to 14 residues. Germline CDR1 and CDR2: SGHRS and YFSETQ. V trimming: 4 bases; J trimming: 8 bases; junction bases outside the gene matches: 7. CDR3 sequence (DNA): TGCGCCAGCAGCGTGACAGGGGTTGACGAAAAACTGTTTTTT. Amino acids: CASSVTGVDEKLFF.

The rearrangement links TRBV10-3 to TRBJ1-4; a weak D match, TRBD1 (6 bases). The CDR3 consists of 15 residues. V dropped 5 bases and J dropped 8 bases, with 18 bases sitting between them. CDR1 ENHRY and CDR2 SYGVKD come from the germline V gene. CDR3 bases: TGTGCCATCAGTCAAGGACAGTTACACGGGGAAAAACTGTTTTTT. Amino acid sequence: CAISQGQLHGEKLFF.

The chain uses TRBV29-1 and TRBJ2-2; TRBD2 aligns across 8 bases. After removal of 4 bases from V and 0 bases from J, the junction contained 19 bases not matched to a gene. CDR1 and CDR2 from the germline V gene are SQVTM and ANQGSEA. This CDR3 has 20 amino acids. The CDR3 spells CSVGGLPGGNRYANTGELFF. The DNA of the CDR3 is TGCAGCGTTGGAGGACTACCGGGAGGGAATAGATACGCGAACACCGGGGAGCTGTTTTTT.

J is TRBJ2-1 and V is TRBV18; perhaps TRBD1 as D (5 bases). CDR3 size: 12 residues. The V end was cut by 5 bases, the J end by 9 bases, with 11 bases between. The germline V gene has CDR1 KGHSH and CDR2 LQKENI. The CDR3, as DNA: TGTGCCAGCTCAGACAGTCCCGGTGAGCAGTTCTTC. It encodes CASSDSPGEQFF. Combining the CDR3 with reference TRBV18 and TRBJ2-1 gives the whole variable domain NAGVMQNPRHLVRRRGQEARLRCSPMKGHSHVYWYRQLPEEGLKFMVYLQKENIIDESGMPKERFSAEFPKEGPSILRIQQVVRGDSAAYFCASSDSPGEQFFGPGTRLTVL.

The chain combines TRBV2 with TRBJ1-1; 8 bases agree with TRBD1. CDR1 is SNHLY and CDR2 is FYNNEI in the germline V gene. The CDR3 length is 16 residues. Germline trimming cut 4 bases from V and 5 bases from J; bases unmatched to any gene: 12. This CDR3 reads CASSGQGPRVGTEAFF. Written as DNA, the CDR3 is TGTGCCAGCAGTGGACAGGGGCCCAGAGTGGGGACTGAAGCTTTCTTT.

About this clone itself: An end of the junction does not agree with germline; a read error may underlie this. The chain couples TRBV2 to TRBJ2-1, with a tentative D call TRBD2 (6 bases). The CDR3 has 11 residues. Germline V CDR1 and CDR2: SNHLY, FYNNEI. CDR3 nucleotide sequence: TGTGCCAGCAGTGAAGCGGGGGGATTTCTCTTC. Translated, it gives CASSEAGGFLF. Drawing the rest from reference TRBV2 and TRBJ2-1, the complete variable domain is EPEVTQTPSHQVTQMGQEVILRCVPISNHLYFYWYRQILGQKVEFLVSFYNNEISEKSEIFDDQFSVERPDGSNFTLKIRSTKLEDSAMYFCASSEAGGFLFGPGTRLTVL.

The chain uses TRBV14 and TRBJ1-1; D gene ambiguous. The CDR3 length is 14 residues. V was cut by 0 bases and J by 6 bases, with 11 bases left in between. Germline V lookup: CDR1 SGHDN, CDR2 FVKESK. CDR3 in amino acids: CASSQERFSAEAFF. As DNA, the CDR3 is TGTGCCAGCAGCCAAGAACGGTTTTCGGCTGAAGCTTTCTTT.

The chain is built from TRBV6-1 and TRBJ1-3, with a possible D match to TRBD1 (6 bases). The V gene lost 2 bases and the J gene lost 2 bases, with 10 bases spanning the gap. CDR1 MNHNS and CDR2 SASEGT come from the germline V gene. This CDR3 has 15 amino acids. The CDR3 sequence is CASSEHRVAGNTIYF. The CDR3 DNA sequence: TGTGCCAGCAGTGAACACAGGGTAGCTGGAAACACCATATATTTT.

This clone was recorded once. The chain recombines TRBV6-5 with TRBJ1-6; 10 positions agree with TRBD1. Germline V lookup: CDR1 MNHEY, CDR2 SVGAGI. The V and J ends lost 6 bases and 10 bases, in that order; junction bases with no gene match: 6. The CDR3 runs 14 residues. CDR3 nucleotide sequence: TGTGCCAGCAGCAGACAGGGGGCGGGATCACCCCTCCACTTT. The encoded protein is CASSRQGAGSPLHF.

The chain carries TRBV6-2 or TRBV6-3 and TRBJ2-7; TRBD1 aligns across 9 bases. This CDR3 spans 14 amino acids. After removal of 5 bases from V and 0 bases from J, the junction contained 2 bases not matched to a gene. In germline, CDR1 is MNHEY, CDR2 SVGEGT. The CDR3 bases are TGTGCCAGCAGTACAGGGGGCGACTCCTACGAGCAGTACTTC. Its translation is CASSTGGDSYEQYF.

The DNA for the CDR3 is TGTGCCAGTAGTATAGGTCAGGGGCTAAGCACCGGGGAGCTGTTTTTT. Its protein is CASSIGQGLSTGELFF. V usage is TRBV19 and J usage is TRBJ2-2; D is perhaps TRBD1 (6 bases). Germline V CDR1 and CDR2: LNHDA, SQIVND (reference sequence). CDR3 length: 16 amino acids. The V and J ends lost 1 base and 4 bases respectively, with 13 bases between them.